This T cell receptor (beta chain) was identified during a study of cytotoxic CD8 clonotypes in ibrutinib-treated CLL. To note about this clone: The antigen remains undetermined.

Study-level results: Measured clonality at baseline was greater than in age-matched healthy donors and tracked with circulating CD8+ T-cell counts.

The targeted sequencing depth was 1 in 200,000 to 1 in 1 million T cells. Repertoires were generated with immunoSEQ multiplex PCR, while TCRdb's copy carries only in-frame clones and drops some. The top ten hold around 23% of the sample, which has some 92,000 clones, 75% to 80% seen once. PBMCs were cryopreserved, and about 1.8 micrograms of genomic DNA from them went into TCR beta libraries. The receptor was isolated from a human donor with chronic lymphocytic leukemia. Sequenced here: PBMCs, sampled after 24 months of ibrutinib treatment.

CDR3 amino acids: CASSSTGRGPNYGYTF. CDR3 DNA: TGTGCCAGCAGCTCGACAGGCCGAGGCCCTAACTATGGCTACACCTTC. The rearrangement uses TRBV5-4 and TRBJ1-2; D is possibly TRBD1 (6 bases). CDR1 and CDR2 from the germline V gene are SGHNT and YYREEE (reference sequence). This CDR3 has 16 residues. Trimming shortened V by 3 bases and J by 0 bases, and 15 bases separated the two germline ends. Complete variable domain (other parts from reference TRBV5-4 and TRBJ1-2): ETGVTQSPTHLIKTRGQQVTLRCSSQSGHNTVSWYQQALGQGPQFIFQYYREEENGRGNFPPRFSGLQFPNYSSELNVNALELDDSALYLCASSSTGRGPNYGYTFGSGTRLTVV.